This record looks at one T cell receptor beta chain sequence and its context. Its antigen is not known. The CDR3 is made up of 15 amino acids. Germline CDR1 and CDR2: LNHDA and SQIVND (reference sequence). Trimming at V came to 3 bases and at J to 6 bases, leaving 8 bases not matched to a gene. This sample was taken from a study of T cell responses to AZD1222 COVID-19 vaccine. General study points: Repertoire sampling happened only post peak T cell response. Epitopes outside B.1.351 and B.1.1.7 mutated regions reportedly drew nearly half of spike TCRs. In a largely white British group with more females than males, clonal diversity was possibly underestimated.

Profiling relied on immunoSEQ multiplex PCR, and the TCRdb table lists in-frame clones only, not all of them. This sample has around 95,000 clones, with 88% found just once. The rearrangement joins TRBV19 to TRBJ1-2, with 9 nucleotides matching TRBD1. This receptor was identified in an adult in good health. Source: peripheral blood, taken on day 0 of AZD1222 vaccination. CDR3 in DNA: TGTGCCAGTAGTATGAGCCCACAGGGGGCTGATGGCTACACCTTC. Translating it yields CASSMSPQGADGYTF.